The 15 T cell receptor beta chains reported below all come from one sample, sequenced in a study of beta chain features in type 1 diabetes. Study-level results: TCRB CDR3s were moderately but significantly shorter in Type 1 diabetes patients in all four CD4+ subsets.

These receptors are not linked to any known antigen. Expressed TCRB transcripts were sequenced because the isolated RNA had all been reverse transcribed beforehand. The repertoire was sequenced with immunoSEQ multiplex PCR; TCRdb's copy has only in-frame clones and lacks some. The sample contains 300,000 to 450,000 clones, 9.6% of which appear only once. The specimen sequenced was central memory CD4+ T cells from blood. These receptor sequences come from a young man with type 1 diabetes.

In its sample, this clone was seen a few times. This CDR3 is CASSLRASGTQDTQYF. CDR3 nucleotide sequence: TGCGCCAGCAGCTTGAGGGCTAGCGGGACCCAAGATACGCAGTATTTT. V is TRBV5-1 and J is TRBJ2-3; 9 nucleotides match TRBD2. Looked up from germline, CDR1 is SGHRS and CDR2 is YFSETQ. V gave up 1 base and J gave up 5 bases; unmatched junction bases: 8. The CDR3 totals 16 residues.

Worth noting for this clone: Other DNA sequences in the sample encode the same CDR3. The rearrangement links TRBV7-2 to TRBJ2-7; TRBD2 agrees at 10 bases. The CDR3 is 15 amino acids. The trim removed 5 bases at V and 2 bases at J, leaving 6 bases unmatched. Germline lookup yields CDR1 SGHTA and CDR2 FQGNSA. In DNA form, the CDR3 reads TGTGCCAGCAGCCTCTGGACTAGCGGAGCCTACGAGCAGTACTTC. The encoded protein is CASSLWTSGAYEQYF.

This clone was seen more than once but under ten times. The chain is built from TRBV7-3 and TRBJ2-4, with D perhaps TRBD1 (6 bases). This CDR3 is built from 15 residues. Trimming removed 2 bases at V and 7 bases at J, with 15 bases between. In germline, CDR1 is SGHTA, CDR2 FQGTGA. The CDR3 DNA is TGTGCCAGCAGCTTATCTGGGGGCTCGGAGAACATTCAGTACTTC. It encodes CASSLSGGSENIQYF.

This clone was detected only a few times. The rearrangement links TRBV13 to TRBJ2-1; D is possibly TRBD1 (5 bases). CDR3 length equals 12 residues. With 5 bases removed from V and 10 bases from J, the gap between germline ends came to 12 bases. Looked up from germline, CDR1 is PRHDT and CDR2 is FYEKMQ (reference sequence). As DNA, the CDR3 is TGTGCCAGCAGCCCCCTTAGGGGCGAGCAGTTCTTC. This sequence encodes CASSPLRGEQFF.

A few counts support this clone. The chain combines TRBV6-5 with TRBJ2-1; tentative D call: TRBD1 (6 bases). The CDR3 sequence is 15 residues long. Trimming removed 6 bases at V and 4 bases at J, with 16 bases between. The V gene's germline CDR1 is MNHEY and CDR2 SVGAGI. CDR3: CASSSSGQSYNEQFF. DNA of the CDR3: TGTGCCAGCAGCTCATCCGGACAGAGTTACAATGAGCAGTTCTTC.

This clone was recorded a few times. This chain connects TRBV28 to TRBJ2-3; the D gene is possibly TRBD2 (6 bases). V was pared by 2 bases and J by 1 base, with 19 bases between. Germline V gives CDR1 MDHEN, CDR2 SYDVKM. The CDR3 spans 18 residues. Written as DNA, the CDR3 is TGTGCCAGCAGTTTACTCCGTGGCGGGATGGCCGGCACAGATACGCAGTATTTT. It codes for CASSLLRGGMAGTDTQYF.

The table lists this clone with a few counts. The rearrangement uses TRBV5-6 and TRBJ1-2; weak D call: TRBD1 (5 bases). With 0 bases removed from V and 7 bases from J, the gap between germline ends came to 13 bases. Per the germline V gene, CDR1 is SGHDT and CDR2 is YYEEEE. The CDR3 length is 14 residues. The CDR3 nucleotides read TGTGCCAGCAGCTTGGCCTCGTATGGGGGTGGCTACACCTTC. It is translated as CASSLASYGGGYTF. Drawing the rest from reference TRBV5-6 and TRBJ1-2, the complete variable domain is DAGVTQSPTHLIKTRGQQVTLRCSPKSGHDTVSWYQQALGQGPQFIFQYYEEEERQRGNFPDRFSGHQFPNYSSELNVNALLLGDSALYLCASSLASYGGGYTFGSGTRLTVV.

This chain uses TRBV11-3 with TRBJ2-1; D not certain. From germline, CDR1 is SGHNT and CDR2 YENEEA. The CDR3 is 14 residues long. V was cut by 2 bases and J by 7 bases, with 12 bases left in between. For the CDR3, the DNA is TGTGCCAGCAGCTTATCTCAGATTGTGAATGAGCAGTTCTTC. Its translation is CASSLSQIVNEQFF.

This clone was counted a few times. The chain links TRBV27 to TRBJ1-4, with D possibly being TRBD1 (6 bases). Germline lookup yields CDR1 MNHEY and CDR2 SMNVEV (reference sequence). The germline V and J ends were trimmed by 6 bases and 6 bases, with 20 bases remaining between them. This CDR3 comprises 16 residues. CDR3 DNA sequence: TGTGCCAGCAGGTTCCTAGCTGGGGGCAAGGATGAAAAACTGTTTTTT. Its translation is CASRFLAGGKDEKLFF.

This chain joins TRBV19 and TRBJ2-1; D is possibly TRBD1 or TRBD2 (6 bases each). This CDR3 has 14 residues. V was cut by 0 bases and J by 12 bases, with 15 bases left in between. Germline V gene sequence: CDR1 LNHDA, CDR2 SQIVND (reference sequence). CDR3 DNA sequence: TGTGCCAGTAGTATAGATCGAATTGGAGGGGGGCAGTTCTTC. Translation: CASSIDRIGGGQFF.

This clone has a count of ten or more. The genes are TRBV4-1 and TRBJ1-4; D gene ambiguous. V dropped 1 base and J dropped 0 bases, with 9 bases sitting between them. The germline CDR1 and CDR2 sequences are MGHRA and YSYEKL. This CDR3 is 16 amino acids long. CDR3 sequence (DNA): TGCGCCAGCAGCCAAGGGGCAGATCCAACTAATGAAAAACTGTTTTTT. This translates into CASSQGADPTNEKLFF.

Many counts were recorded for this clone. In nucleotides, the CDR3 is TGTGCCTGGATGGGCAGCCTCAGAATGGGGGAAAAACTGTTTTTT. Protein: CAWMGSLRMGEKLFF. The rearrangement links TRBV30 to TRBJ1-4; D is unresolved. Trimming cost V 4 bases and J 8 bases, with 20 bases left between them. CDR3 size: 15 residues. Germline lookup yields CDR1 GTSNPN and CDR2 SVGIG (reference sequence).

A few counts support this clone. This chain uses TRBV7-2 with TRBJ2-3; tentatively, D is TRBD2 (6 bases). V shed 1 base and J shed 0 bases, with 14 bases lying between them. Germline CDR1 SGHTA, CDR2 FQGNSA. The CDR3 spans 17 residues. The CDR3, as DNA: TGTGCCAGCAGCTTAGATTTCGGTAGCGGTAGCACAGATACGCAGTATTTT. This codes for CASSLDFGSGSTDTQYF.

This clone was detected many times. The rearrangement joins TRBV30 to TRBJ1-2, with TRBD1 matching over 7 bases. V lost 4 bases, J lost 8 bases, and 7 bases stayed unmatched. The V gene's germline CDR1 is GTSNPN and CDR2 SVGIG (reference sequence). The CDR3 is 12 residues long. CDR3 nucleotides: TGTGCCTGGACCACAGGGGACCGGGGCTACACCTTC. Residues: CAWTTGDRGYTF.

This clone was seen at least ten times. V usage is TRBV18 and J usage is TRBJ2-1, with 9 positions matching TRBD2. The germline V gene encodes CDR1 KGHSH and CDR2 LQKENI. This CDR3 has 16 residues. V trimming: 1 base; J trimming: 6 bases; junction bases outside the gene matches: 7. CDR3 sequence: CASSPRVAGEVNEQFF. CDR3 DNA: TGTGCCAGCTCACCACGGGTAGCGGGAGAGGTCAATGAGCAGTTCTTC.